This entry lists 20 T cell receptor beta chains sequenced from one sample in a study of PD-L1 blockade in urothelial cancer. This table comes from immunoSEQ multiplex PCR, and its TCRdb copy is limited to in-frame clones, with some not included. The sample lists about 74,000 clones; 84% were seen once. This specimen was PBMCs, taken around atezolizumab (anti-PD-L1) treatment. The source of these receptors is a man aged 70 or older with urothelial cancer.

This rearrangement joins TRBV7-9 to TRBJ1-2; 8 nucleotides align to TRBD1. The length of the CDR3 is 13 residues. Per the germline V gene, CDR1 is SEHNR and CDR2 is FQNEAQ (reference sequence). The V and J ends lost 5 bases and 6 bases, in that order; junction bases with no gene match: 5. The CDR3: CASSTGQGNGYTF. As DNA, the CDR3 is TGTGCCAGCAGCACTGGACAGGGAAATGGCTACACCTTC.

The V gene is TRBV27, the J gene TRBJ2-7; 9 bases map to TRBD1. V lost 6 bases and J lost 7; bases outside the gene matches: 10. Looked up from germline, CDR1 is MNHEY and CDR2 is SMNVEV (reference sequence). The length of the CDR3 is 14 residues. CDR3 nucleotide sequence: TGTGCCAGCAGAAAAGACAGGGGGAGTGGAGAGCAGTACTTC. Amino acid sequence: CASRKDRGSGEQYF.

This clone is a singleton in its sample. CDR3 amino acids: CASSPWGGDGNQPQHF. For the CDR3, the DNA is TGCGCCAGCAGCCCGTGGGGGGGCGACGGCAATCAGCCCCAGCATTTT. V gene TRBV5-1 combines with J gene TRBJ1-5; a weak D match, TRBD1 (6 bases). V gave up 4 bases and J gave up 2 bases, with 16 bases separating them. The CDR3 totals 16 residues. Germline V gene lookup returns CDR1 SGHRS and CDR2 YFSETQ.

The genes are TRBV19 and TRBJ2-7, with a tentative D call TRBD2 (5 bases). Trimming took off 0 bases at V and 6 bases at J, with 15 bases between the two ends. Germline CDR1 and CDR2: LNHDA and SQIVND (reference sequence). The CDR3 covers 15 residues. CDR3 sequence (DNA): TGTGCCAGTAGTATAGATCGAGTCGGACTTTCCGAGCAGTACTTC. Its translation: CASSIDRVGLSEQYF.

This clone was seen only a few times. CDR3: CASSEIRNYGYTF. The CDR3 coding sequence is TGCGCCAGCAGTGAGATTCGTAACTATGGCTACACCTTC. This chain links TRBV10-2 with TRBJ1-2; D gene ambiguous. The CDR3 has 13 residues. Germline loops: CDR1 WSHSY, CDR2 SAAADI. The V end lost 2 bases, the J end lost 1 base, and 5 bases lay between the germline ends.

The CDR3, as DNA: TGTGCCAGCAGTTTAGCGGTAGGCAATGAGCAGTTCTTC. Protein: CASSLAVGNEQFF. The V call is TRBV27, the J call TRBJ2-1; D is ambiguous. CDR1 and CDR2 (germline): MNHEY, SMNVEV (reference sequence). The ends were cut back, 2 bases at V and 6 bases at J, with 8 bases in the middle. The CDR3 has 13 residues.

This clone was counted a few times. The J gene is TRBJ2-7, the V gene TRBV4-2, with D perhaps TRBD2 (5 bases). This CDR3 has 16 residues. Between the trimmed V and J ends, which lost 0 bases and 4 bases, there was a span of 16 bases. CDR1 is LGHNA, CDR2 YNFKEQ, per germline. The CDR3 is CASSQEVPSSRYEQYF. The CDR3 coding sequence is TGTGCCAGCAGCCAAGAGGTACCTAGCAGTAGGTACGAGCAGTACTTC.

This clone was picked up a small number of times. V gene TRBV12-5 combines with J gene TRBJ1-1; TRBD1 agrees at 9 bases. The CDR3 covers 14 residues. CDR1 LGHNT and CDR2 FRNRAP come from the germline V gene. V was pared by 0 bases and J by 4 bases, with 0 bases of the junction left unmatched. This CDR3 reads CASGLVTGGTEAFF. CDR3 bases: TGTGCTAGTGGTTTGGTGACAGGGGGCACTGAAGCTTTCTTT.

A few counts support this clone. This chain joins TRBV6-5 and TRBJ2-7, with D tentatively TRBD2 (6 bases). V was pared by 8 bases and J by 2 bases, with 13 bases between. The germline gives CDR1 MNHEY, CDR2 SVGAGI. CDR3 size: 13 residues. Written as DNA, the CDR3 is TGTGCCAGCGGGAGGTATGACGCCTACGAGCAGTACTTC. Translation: CASGRYDAYEQYF.

The chain links TRBV7-8 to TRBJ1-2; 10 nucleotides agree with TRBD1. V shed 5 bases, J shed 7 bases, and the junction held 4 bases outside the gene matches. The CDR3 loop spans 13 amino acids. The germline gives CDR1 SGHVS, CDR2 FQNEAQ. The CDR3 is CASSPDRGSGYTF. In nucleotides, the CDR3 is TGTGCCAGCAGCCCGGACAGGGGGTCTGGCTACACCTTC.

V and J are TRBV21-1 and TRBJ2-2; the table's TRBD1 call for D was not verified on the DNA. TRBV21-1 is designated a pseudogene. CDR3 size: 17 residues. The CDR3 sequence is CASSKGHVGGITGELFF. Here the CDR3 DNA reads TGTGCCAGCAGCAAAGGGCATGTAGGGGGCATCACCGGGGAGCTGTTTTTT.

This chain links TRBV9 with TRBJ2-3; D not certain. The V gene's germline CDR1 is SGDLS and CDR2 YYNGEE. The CDR3 extends over 16 amino acids. Trimming cost V 2 bases and J 4 bases, with 17 bases left between them. CDR3 region: CASSVSVVPLPDTQYF. The CDR3 DNA sequence: TGTGCCAGCAGCGTGTCGGTAGTCCCTTTGCCAGATACGCAGTATTTT.

The chain links TRBV5-6 to TRBJ2-4; 8 bases are a match to TRBD1. The CDR3 has 15 residues. Germline lookup yields CDR1 SGHDT and CDR2 YYEEEE. The J segment lost 4 bases and the V segment lost 4 bases, leaving 7 bases of the junction unmatched. CDR3: CASSEPGTGKNIQYF. The DNA for the CDR3 is TGTGCCAGCAGCGAGCCCGGGACAGGAAAAAACATTCAGTACTTC.

The chain joins TRBV7-2 to TRBJ2-1; 13 positions match TRBD2. V was clipped by 3 bases and J by 2 bases; unmatched bases: 4. The CDR3 covers 17 residues. The V gene's germline CDR1 is SGHTA and CDR2 FQGNSA. CDR3 sequence: CASSFTGTSGAYNEQFF. DNA of the CDR3: TGTGCCAGCAGCTTCACAGGGACTAGCGGGGCCTACAATGAGCAGTTCTTC.

The chain links TRBV5-5 to TRBJ2-5; D unclear. Germline V gene sequence: CDR1 SGHKS, CDR2 YYEKEE (reference sequence). Trimming cost V 4 bases and J 5 bases, with 6 bases left between them. The CDR3 has 11 residues. CDR3 residues: CASSPRETQYF. Here the CDR3 DNA reads TGTGCCAGCAGCCCGCGGGAGACCCAGTACTTC.

The chain carries TRBV5-4 and TRBJ2-5, with 8 bases identical to TRBD1. CDR3 length: 14 residues. Trimming removed 4 bases from V and 5 bases from J; junction bases left unmatched: 7. Germline V gives CDR1 SGHNT, CDR2 YYREEE (reference sequence). CDR3: CASSPTGGRETQYF. The CDR3 nucleotides are TGTGCCAGCAGCCCAACAGGGGGGAGGGAGACCCAGTACTTC.

The chain combines TRBV6-1 with TRBJ2-1; 8 bases map to TRBD2. The germline gives CDR1 MNHNS, CDR2 SASEGT. The length of the CDR3 is 15 residues. The V and J ends lost 7 bases and 9 bases, in that order; junction bases with no gene match: 14. The CDR3 loop is CASTIHEGLVSEQFF. The DNA for the CDR3 is TGTGCCAGCACAATCCATGAGGGACTAGTCTCTGAGCAGTTCTTC.

The rearrangement joins TRBV20-1 to TRBJ2-7, with 11 bases fitting TRBD2. CDR3 length: 11 amino acids. Germline V gene lookup returns CDR1 DFQATT and CDR2 SNEGSKA (reference sequence). Trimming removed 8 bases from V and 6 bases from J; junction bases left unmatched: 3. The CDR3 spells CSHGTSGEQYF. CDR3 coding DNA: TGCAGTCACGGGACTAGCGGCGAGCAGTACTTC.

This sequence joins TRBV2 and TRBJ2-5, with 9 bases aligning to TRBD2. This CDR3 region has 16 residues. Unmatched junction bases numbered 11, after V lost 4 bases and J lost 5 bases. CDR1 is SNHLY and CDR2 is FYNNEI in the germline V gene. CDR3 nucleotides: TGTGCCAGCAGTGGGGTGGCGGGAGGGGGATGGGAGACCCAGTACTTC. Encoded protein: CASSGVAGGGWETQYF.

The V call is TRBV5-1, the J call TRBJ2-3; 11 nucleotides align to TRBD2. The germline CDR1 and CDR2 sequences are SGHRS and YFSETQ. This CDR3 has 15 amino acids. The J segment lost 2 bases and the V segment lost 4 bases, leaving 3 bases of the junction unmatched. CDR3 region: CASSPGLAVTDTQYF. CDR3 DNA: TGCGCCAGCAGCCCGGGACTAGCGGTCACAGATACGCAGTATTTT.